One and the same sample provided the 23 T cell receptor beta chains below, sequenced in a study of patients and donors after allogeneic stem cell transplantation. TCRdb re-analysed the RT-PCR reads in MiXCR, keeping a single row per CDR3 protein. Among around 160,000 distinct CDR3 sequences listed, 30% were seen once. Sequenced sample: blood, either unsorted or a sorted T cell fraction (not recorded which). The receptors were sampled from a human donor who was either an allogeneic HSCT recipient or a stem cell or donor lymphocyte infusion donor (not recorded which). It is not recorded whose cells these are; they may come from a transplant donor.

This clonotype was counted at least ten times. This rearrangement joins TRBV4-3 to TRBJ1-4; D perhaps matches TRBD1 (5 bases). V gave up 4 bases and J gave up 6 bases, with 27 bases separating them. The germline gives CDR1 LGHNA, CDR2 YSLEER. CDR3 size: 19 residues. The CDR3 here is CASSPAGYSKAEGDEKLFF. The CDR3 DNA follows: TGCGCCAGCAGCCCGGCGGGGTATAGTAAGGCTGAAGGGGATGAAAAACTGTTTTTT.

The gene calls are TRBV4-3 and TRBJ2-4; 8 bases agree with TRBD1. The CDR3 is 15 residues long. From germline, CDR1 is LGHNA and CDR2 YSLEER. V gave up 4 bases and J gave up 1 base; unmatched junction bases: 3. CDR3 region: CASSRQGSAKNIQYF. The CDR3 bases are TGCGCCAGCAGCCGACAGGGGTCGGCCAAAAACATTCAGTACTTC.

The rearrangement links TRBV6-2 or TRBV6-3 to TRBJ1-1; no clear D. The germline gives CDR1 MNHEY, CDR2 SVGEGT. The ends were cut back, 6 bases at V and 3 bases at J, with 17 bases in the middle. The length of the CDR3 is 15 residues. CDR3 sequence: CASRSWETEYTEAFF. The CDR3 DNA reads as TGTGCCAGCAGAAGCTGGGAAACAGAATACACTGAAGCTTTCTTT.

V and J are TRBV4-3 and TRBJ2-3; TRBD2 aligns across 8 bases. CDR1 and CDR2 (germline): LGHNA, YSLEER. The J segment lost 1 base and the V segment lost 6 bases, leaving 12 bases of the junction unmatched. The CDR3 length is 17 residues. This chain's CDR3 is CASSHYYSAGGTDTQYF. The CDR3 region has the DNA TGCGCCAGCAGTCACTATTATTCAGCGGGAGGCACAGATACGCAGTATTTT.

The J gene is TRBJ1-2, the V gene TRBV7-9; 8 positions agree with TRBD1. Germline CDR1 reads SEHNR; CDR2 reads FQNEAQ (reference sequence). The J segment lost 6 bases and the V segment lost 6 bases, leaving 6 bases of the junction unmatched. The CDR3 has 13 amino acids. DNA for the CDR3: TGTGCCAGCAGTCGACCAGGGGGCGATGGCTACACCTTC. Its protein product is CASSRPGGDGYTF.

This clonotype was seen a few times. J is TRBJ1-5 and V is TRBV28, with TRBD1 as a possible D gene (6 bases). Germline V CDR1 and CDR2: MDHEN, SYDVKM. V was clipped by 3 bases and J by 7 bases, with 13 bases between them. The CDR3 covers 14 residues. Here the CDR3 DNA reads TGTGCCAGCAGTTTGGACAGATCGGAACAGCCCCAGCATTTT. Translated: CASSLDRSEQPQHF.

This clonotype was seen a handful of times. This sequence joins TRBV29-1 and TRBJ1-1; TRBD1 matches 8 bases. There are 13 residues in the CDR3. Germline-derived CDR1 and CDR2 are SQVTM and ANQGSEA. V lost 7 bases to trimming and J lost 4 bases; unmatched junction nucleotides: 8. CDR3 sequence: CSASGGAVTEAFF. The CDR3 DNA sequence: TGCAGCGCATCAGGGGGCGCAGTCACTGAAGCTTTCTTT.

This clonotype has just a few counts. The chain recombines TRBV24-1 with TRBJ2-5; perhaps TRBD1 as D (5 bases). V was cut by 3 bases and J by 5 bases, with 12 bases left in between. This CDR3 comprises 14 residues. CDR1 is KGHDR and CDR2 is SFDVKD in the germline V gene. Written as DNA, the CDR3 is TGTGCCACCAGTGATCCCCAGGGTGGGGAGACCCAGTACTTC. Protein sequence: CATSDPQGGETQYF.

This clonotype was seen a handful of times. V usage is TRBV20-1 and J usage is TRBJ2-1; no reliable D call. This CDR3 comprises 12 residues. From germline, CDR1 is DFQATT and CDR2 SNEGSKA (reference sequence). Trimming left V 3 bases short and J 9 bases short, with 12 bases between. The CDR3 sequence: CSARFVEFEQFF. The CDR3 DNA sequence: TGCAGTGCTAGGTTCGTAGAGTTTGAGCAGTTCTTC.

The chain uses TRBV6-5 and TRBJ2-7; 10 positions agree with TRBD1. The CDR3 runs 16 residues. CDR1 and CDR2 from the germline V gene are MNHEY and SVGAGI. J was trimmed by 7 bases and V by 1 base; bases with no gene match: 10. CDR3 in DNA: TGTGCCAGCAGTTACTTTGGGACAGGGGAAATGGTGGAGCAGTACTTC. Translation: CASSYFGTGEMVEQYF.

The rearrangement joins TRBV6-4 to TRBJ2-2; D uncertain. Looked up from germline, CDR1 is MRHNA and CDR2 is SNTAGT. The CDR3 runs to 9 residues. V was shortened by 8 bases and J by 14 bases, with 9 bases between the two germline ends. The CDR3 coding sequence is TGTGCCAGCCCTCCTTGCCTGTTTTTT. It translates to CASPPCLFF.

The gene calls are TRBV27 and TRBJ2-7; possibly TRBD1 or TRBD2 for D (5 bases each). CDR1 and CDR2 (germline): MNHEY, SMNVEV (reference sequence). The CDR3 covers 14 residues. Trimming shortened V by 4 bases and J by 9 bases, and 19 bases separated the two germline ends. The CDR3 DNA sequence: TGTGCCAGCAGTTCACGGGACGCCACTCCGGGGCAGTACTTC. Its translation: CASSSRDATPGQYF.

V usage is TRBV12-5 and J usage is TRBJ2-4; 8 bases fit TRBD1. J gave up 7 bases and V 5 bases, and 4 bases lay outside the gene matches. The CDR3 has 13 residues. Germline V gene data show CDR1 as LGHNT and CDR2 as FRNRAP. CDR3 protein: CASGLWTGNIQYF. In DNA form, the CDR3 reads TGTGCTAGTGGTCTGTGGACAGGGAACATTCAGTACTTC.

This clonotype was seen a few times. The rearrangement joins TRBV5-1 to TRBJ2-6; 10 bases are a match to TRBD2. The germline V gene encodes CDR1 SGHRS and CDR2 YFSETQ. J gave up 1 base and V 0 bases, and 4 bases lay outside the gene matches. The CDR3 spans 18 residues. Here the CDR3 reads CASSLASSGRSGANVLTF. CDR3 bases: TGCGCCAGCAGCTTGGCGTCTAGCGGGAGATCTGGGGCCAACGTCCTGACTTTC.

This chain joins TRBV6-2 or TRBV6-3 and TRBJ2-4; 9 bases fit TRBD1. Germline V gene data show CDR1 as MNHEY and CDR2 as SVGEGT. With 5 bases clipped from V and 5 bases from J, the junction kept 7 bases outside the gene matches. The CDR3 consists of 15 residues. DNA of the CDR3: TGTGCCAGCAGTCGGGACAGGGCAAGGCAAAACATTCAGTACTTC. Protein: CASSRDRARQNIQYF.

This clonotype was detected only a few times. The V gene is TRBV6-6, the J gene TRBJ1-2, with D possibly TRBD1 on 5 matching bases. The germline V gene encodes CDR1 MNHNY and CDR2 SVGAGI (reference sequence). Deletions cut 0 bases from V and 7 bases from J, with 12 bases between. The CDR3 runs 14 residues. DNA of the CDR3: TGTGCCAGCAGTTACTCGGGGGGACTTGGTGGCTACACCTTC. Its translation: CASSYSGGLGGYTF.

This chain links TRBV4-2 with TRBJ2-3, with 7 nucleotides matching TRBD2. The CDR3 length is 16 residues. Looked up from germline, CDR1 is LGHNA and CDR2 is YNFKEQ. The junction had 8 bases not matched to a gene; V was cut back by 5 bases and J by 0 bases. CDR3 bases: TGTGCCAGCAGCGACACTAGCGCCTTTAGCACAGATACGCAGTATTTT. Translated: CASSDTSAFSTDTQYF.

This clonotype was observed a handful of times. V is TRBV5-6 and J is TRBJ2-7; D is uncertain. V shed 1 base and J shed 0 bases, with 11 bases lying between them. CDR3 length: 15 residues. Germline CDR1 reads SGHDT; CDR2 reads YYEEEE. CDR3 amino acids: CASSLTPVPSYEQYF. The CDR3 DNA sequence: TGTGCCAGCAGCTTGACACCGGTCCCCTCCTACGAGCAGTACTTC.

The chain links TRBV20-1 to TRBJ2-2, with 8 bases matching TRBD2. In germline, CDR1 is DFQATT, CDR2 SNEGSKA (reference sequence). Trimming cost V 6 bases and J 5 bases; bases outside gene matches: 8. CDR3 length: 14 residues. In DNA, the CDR3 is TGCAGTGCGAGAAGCGGGAGAAAGACCGGGGAGCTGTTTTTT. It yields the protein CSARSGRKTGELFF.

This chain connects TRBV19 to TRBJ2-3; D uncertain. Trimming pared 7 bases from V and 1 base from J, leaving 12 bases between. Germline V lookup: CDR1 LNHDA, CDR2 SQIVND (reference sequence). This CDR3 has 14 residues. The CDR3 here is CASIKTGGTDTQYF. The CDR3, as DNA: TGTGCCAGTATTAAAACTGGGGGCACAGATACGCAGTATTTT.

This chain connects TRBV6-2 or TRBV6-3 to TRBJ2-7, with TRBD1 identical over 11 bases. CDR1 MNHEY and CDR2 SVGEGT come from the germline V gene. V lost 2 bases to trimming and J lost 3 bases; unmatched junction nucleotides: 3. The CDR3 totals 15 residues. CDR3 in DNA: TGTGCCAGCAGTTACCGGACAGGGGGCTACTACGAGCAGTACTTC. Translation gives CASSYRTGGYYEQYF.

This clonotype was seen many times. The chain joins TRBV5-1 to TRBJ2-6, with TRBD2 matching 11 bases. The germline gives CDR1 SGHRS, CDR2 YFSETQ. The CDR3 has 17 residues. The trim removed 1 base at V and 0 bases at J, leaving 0 bases unmatched. The CDR3 DNA follows: TGCGCCAGCAGCTTGACTAGCGGGAGCTCTGGGGCCAACGTCCTGACTTTC. Translating it yields CASSLTSGSSGANVLTF.

The CDR3 nucleotides are TGTGCCAGCAGTTCCCATAGCGGGAGTAACTACGAGCAGTACTTC. Translation gives CASSSHSGSNYEQYF. The chain has TRBV27 and TRBJ2-7, with 9 bases identical to TRBD2. Germline assignment: CDR1 MNHEY and CDR2 SMNVEV (reference sequence). V dropped 4 bases and J dropped 3; count of bases not matched to a gene: 7. The CDR3 length is 15 residues.